The present TCR beta chain was sequenced within a study of T cell changes during pregnancy in multiple sclerosis. Sequencing was performed with immunoSEQ multiplex PCR; in TCRdb, only in-frame clones are kept and a portion is missing. The sample carries under 110,000 clones, 85% to 95% recorded once. V lost 1 base and J 5 bases, leaving 6 bases between the germline ends. Germline V lookup: CDR1 MDHEN, CDR2 SYDVKM. The CDR3 sequence is 13 residues long. Specimen: peripheral blood, collected after pregnancy. The receptor's source is a female donor with multiple sclerosis, enrolled in a pregnancy study. This chain uses TRBV28 with TRBJ2-1, with no clear D. The CDR3 loop is CASSLLEHNEQFF. CDR3 nucleotides: TGTGCCAGCAGTTTATTAGAGCACAATGAGCAGTTCTTC.